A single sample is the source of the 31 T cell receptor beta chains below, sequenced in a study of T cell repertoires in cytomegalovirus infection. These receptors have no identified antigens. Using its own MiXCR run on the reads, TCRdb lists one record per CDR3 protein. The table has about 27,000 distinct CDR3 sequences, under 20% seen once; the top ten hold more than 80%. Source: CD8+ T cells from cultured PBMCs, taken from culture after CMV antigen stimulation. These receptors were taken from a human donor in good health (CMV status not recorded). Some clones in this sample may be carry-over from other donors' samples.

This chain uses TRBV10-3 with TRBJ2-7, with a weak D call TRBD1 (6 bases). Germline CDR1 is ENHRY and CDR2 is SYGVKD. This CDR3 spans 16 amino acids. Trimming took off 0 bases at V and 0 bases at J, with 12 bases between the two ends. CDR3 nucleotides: TGTGCCATCAGTGAGTCCCGGGACACCTACTCCTACGAGCAGTACTTC. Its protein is CAISESRDTYSYEQYF.

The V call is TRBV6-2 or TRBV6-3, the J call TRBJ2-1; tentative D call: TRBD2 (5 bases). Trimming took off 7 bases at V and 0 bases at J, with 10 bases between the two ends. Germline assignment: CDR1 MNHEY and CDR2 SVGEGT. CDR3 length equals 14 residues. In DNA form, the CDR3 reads TGTGCCAGCATGGGTAGCGACTCCTACAATGAGCAGTTCTTC. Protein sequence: CASMGSDSYNEQFF.

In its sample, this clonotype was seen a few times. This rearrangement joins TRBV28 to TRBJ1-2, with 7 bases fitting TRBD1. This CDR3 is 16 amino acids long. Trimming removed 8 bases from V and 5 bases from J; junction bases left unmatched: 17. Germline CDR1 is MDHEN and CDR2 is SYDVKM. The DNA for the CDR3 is TGTGCCAGCGAGACAGGGTTTAATTCCACGATATATGGCTACACCTTC. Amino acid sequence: CASETGFNSTIYGYTF.

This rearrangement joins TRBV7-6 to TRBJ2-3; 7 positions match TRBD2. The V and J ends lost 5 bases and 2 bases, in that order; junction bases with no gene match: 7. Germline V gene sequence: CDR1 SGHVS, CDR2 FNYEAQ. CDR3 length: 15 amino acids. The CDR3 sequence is CASSPLAVPTDTQYF. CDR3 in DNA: TGTGCCAGCAGCCCGCTAGCGGTCCCCACAGATACGCAGTATTTT. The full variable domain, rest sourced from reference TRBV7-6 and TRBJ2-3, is GAGVSQSPRYKVTKRGQDVALRCDPISGHVSLYWYRQALGQGPEFLTYFNYEAQQDKSGLPNDRFSAERPEGSISTLTIQRTEQRDSAMYRCASSPLAVPTDTQYFGPGTRLTVL.

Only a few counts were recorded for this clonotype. CDR3 residues: CSARSDRSYEQYF. The CDR3 region has the DNA TGCAGTGCTAGGTCGGACAGATCCTACGAGCAGTACTTC. The chain combines TRBV20-1 with TRBJ2-7, with TRBD1 as a possible D gene (6 bases). V was cut by 3 bases and J by 1 base, with 10 bases left in between. The CDR3 has 13 amino acids. Germline-derived CDR1 and CDR2 are DFQATT and SNEGSKA (reference sequence).

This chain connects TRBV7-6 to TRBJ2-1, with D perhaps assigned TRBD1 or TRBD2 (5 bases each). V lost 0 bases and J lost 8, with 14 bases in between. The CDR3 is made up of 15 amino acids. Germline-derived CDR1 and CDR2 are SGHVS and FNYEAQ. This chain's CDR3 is CASSLATGRSHEQFF. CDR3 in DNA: TGTGCCAGCAGCTTAGCCACGGGGCGGTCGCATGAGCAGTTCTTC.

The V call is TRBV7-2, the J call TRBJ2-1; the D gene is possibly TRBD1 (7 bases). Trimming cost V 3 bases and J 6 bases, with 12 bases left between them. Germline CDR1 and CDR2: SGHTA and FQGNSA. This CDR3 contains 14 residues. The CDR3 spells CASSLYRGGNEQFF. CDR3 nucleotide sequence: TGTGCCAGCAGCTTGTACAGGGGAGGCAATGAGCAGTTCTTC.

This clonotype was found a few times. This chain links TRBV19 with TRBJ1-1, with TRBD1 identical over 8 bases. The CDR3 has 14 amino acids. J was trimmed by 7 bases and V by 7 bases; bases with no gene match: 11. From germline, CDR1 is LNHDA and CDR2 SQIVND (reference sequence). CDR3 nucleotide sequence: TGTGCCAGTATCCCAGGACAGGGAGGGAATGAAGCTTTCTTT. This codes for CASIPGQGGNEAFF.

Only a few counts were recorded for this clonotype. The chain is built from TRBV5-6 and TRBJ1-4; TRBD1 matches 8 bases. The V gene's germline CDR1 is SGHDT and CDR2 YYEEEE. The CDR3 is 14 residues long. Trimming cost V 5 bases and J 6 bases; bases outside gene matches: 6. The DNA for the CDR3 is TGTGCCAGCAGTAAGGACAGGGAGGATGAAAAACTGTTTTTT. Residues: CASSKDREDEKLFF. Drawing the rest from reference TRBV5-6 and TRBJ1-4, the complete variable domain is DAGVTQSPTHLIKTRGQQVTLRCSPKSGHDTVSWYQQALGQGPQFIFQYYEEEERQRGNFPDRFSGHQFPNYSSELNVNALLLGDSALYLCASSKDREDEKLFFGSGTQLSVL.

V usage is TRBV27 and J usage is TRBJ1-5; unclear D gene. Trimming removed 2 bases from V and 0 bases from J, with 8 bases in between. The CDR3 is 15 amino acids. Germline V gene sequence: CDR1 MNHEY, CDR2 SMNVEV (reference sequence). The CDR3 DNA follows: TGTGCCAGCAGTTTAGCAGCGTATAGCAATCAGCCCCAGCATTTT. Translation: CASSLAAYSNQPQHF.

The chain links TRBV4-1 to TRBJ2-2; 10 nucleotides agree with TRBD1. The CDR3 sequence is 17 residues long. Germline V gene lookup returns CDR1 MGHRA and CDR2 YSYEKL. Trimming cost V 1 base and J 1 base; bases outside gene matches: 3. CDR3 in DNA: TGCGCCAGCAGCCAAGGACAGGGGGCAGGGAACACCGGGGAGCTGTTTTTT. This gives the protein CASSQGQGAGNTGELFF.

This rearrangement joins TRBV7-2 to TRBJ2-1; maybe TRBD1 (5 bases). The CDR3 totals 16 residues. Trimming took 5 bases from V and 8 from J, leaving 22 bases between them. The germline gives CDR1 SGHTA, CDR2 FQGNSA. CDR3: CASSPEGAEWGDEQFF. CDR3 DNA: TGTGCCAGCAGCCCTGAAGGGGCCGAATGGGGCGATGAGCAGTTCTTC.

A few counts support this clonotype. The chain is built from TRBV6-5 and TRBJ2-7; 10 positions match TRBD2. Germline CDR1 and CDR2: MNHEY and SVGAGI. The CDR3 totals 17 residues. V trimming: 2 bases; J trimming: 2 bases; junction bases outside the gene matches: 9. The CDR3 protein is CASSYGGRTSGTYEQYF. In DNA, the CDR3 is TGTGCCAGCAGTTACGGAGGGCGGACTAGCGGCACCTACGAGCAGTACTTC.

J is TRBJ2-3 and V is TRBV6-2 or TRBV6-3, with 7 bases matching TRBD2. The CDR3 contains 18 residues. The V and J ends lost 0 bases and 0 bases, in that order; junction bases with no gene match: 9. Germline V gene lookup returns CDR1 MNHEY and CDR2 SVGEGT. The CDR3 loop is CASSYSRREHLSTDTQYF. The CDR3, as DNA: TGTGCCAGCAGTTACTCGAGGCGGGAGCACCTGAGCACAGATACGCAGTATTTT.

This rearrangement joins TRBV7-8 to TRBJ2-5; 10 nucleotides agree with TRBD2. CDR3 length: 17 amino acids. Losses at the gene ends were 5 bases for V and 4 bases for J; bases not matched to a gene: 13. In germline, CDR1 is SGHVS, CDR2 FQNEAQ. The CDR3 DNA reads TGTGCCAGCAGCCAGTATGATGGACTAGCGGTGGGAGAGACCCAGTACTTC. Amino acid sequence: CASSQYDGLAVGETQYF. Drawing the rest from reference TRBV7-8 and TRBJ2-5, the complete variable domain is GAGVSQSPRYKVAKRGQDVALRCDPISGHVSLFWYQQALGQGPEFLTYFQNEAQLDKSGLPSDRFFAERPEGSVSTLKIQRTQQEDSAVYLCASSQYDGLAVGETQYFGPGTRLLVL.

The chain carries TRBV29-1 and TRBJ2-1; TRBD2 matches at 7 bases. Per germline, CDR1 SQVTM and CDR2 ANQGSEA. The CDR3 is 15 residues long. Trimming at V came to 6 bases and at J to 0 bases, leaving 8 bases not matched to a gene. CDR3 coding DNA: TGCAGCGTCTATAGAGCGGGGAGCTCCTACAATGAGCAGTTCTTC. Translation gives CSVYRAGSSYNEQFF.

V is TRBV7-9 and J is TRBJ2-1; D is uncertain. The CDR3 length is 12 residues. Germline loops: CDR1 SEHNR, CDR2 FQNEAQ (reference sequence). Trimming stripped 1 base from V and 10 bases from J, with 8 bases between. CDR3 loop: CASSLGRQEQFF. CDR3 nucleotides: TGTGCCAGCAGCTTAGGAAGACAAGAGCAGTTCTTC. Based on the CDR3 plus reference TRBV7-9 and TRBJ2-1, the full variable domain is DTGVSQNPRHKITKRGQNVTFRCDPISEHNRLYWYRQTLGQGPEFLTYFQNEAQLEKSRLLSDRFSAERPKGSFSTLEIQRTEQGDSAMYLCASSLGRQEQFFGPGTRLTVL.

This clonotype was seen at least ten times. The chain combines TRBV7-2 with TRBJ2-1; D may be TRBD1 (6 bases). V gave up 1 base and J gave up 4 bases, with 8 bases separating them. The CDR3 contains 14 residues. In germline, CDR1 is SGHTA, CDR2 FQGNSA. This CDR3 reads CASSLGTAYNEQFF. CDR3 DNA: TGTGCCAGCAGCTTAGGGACAGCTTACAATGAGCAGTTCTTC.

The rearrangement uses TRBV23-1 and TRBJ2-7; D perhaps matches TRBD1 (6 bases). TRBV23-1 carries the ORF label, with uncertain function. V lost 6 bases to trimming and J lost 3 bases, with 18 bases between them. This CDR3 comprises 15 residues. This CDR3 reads CASSLQGQYNYEQYF. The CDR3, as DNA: TGCGCCAGCAGCCTACAGGGTCAGTATAACTACGAGCAGTACTTC.

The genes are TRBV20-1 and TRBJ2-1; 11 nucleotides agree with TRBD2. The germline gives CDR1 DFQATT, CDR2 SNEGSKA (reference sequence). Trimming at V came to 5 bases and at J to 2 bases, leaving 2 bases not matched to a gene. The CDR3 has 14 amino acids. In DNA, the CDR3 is TGCAGTGCTCGACTAGCGGGACCCTACAATGAGCAGTTCTTC. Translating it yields CSARLAGPYNEQFF.

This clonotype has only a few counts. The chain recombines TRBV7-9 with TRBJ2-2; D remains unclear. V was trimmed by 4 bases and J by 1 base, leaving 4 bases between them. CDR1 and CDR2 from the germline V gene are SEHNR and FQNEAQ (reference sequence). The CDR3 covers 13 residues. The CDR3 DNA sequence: TGTGCCAGCAGCTCCGAGAACACCGGGGAGCTGTTTTTT. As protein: CASSSENTGELFF.

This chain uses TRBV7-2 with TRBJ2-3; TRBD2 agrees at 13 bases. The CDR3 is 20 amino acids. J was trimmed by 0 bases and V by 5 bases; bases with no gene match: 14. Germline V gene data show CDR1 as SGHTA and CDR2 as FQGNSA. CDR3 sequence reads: CASSRGLAGVTVDSTDTQYF. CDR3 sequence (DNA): TGTGCCAGCAGCCGTGGACTAGCGGGGGTCACCGTTGATAGCACAGATACGCAGTATTTT.

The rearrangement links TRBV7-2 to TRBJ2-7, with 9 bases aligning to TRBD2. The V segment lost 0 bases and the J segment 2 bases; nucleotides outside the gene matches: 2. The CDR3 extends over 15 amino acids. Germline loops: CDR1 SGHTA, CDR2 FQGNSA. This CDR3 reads CASSLAASGTYEQYF. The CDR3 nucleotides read TGTGCCAGCAGCTTAGCGGCTAGCGGGACCTACGAGCAGTACTTC. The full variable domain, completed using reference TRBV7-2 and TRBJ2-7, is GAGVSQSPSNKVTEKGKDVELRCDPISGHTALYWYRQSLGQGLEFLIYFQGNSAPDKSGLPSDRFSAERTGGSVSTLTIQRTQQEDSAVYLCASSLAASGTYEQYFGPGTRLTVT.

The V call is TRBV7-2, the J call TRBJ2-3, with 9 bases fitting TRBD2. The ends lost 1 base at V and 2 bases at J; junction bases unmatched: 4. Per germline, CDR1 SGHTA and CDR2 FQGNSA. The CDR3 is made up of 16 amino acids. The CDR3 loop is CASSLEIAGATDTQYF. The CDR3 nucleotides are TGTGCCAGCAGCTTAGAGATAGCGGGGGCCACAGATACGCAGTATTTT.

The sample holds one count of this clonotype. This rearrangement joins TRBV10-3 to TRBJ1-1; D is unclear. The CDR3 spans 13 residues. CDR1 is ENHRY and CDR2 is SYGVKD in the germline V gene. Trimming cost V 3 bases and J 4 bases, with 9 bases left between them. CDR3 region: CAISDSVGTEAFF. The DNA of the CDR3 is TGTGCCATCAGTGACTCAGTTGGCACTGAAGCTTTCTTT.

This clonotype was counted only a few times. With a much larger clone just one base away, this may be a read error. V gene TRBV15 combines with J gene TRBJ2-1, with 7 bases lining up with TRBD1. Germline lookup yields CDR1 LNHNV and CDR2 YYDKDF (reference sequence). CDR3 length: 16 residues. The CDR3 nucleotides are TGTGCCACCAGCAGACCCATGACAGGGTGGGACAATAAGCAGTTCTTC. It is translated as CATSRPMTGWDNKQFF.

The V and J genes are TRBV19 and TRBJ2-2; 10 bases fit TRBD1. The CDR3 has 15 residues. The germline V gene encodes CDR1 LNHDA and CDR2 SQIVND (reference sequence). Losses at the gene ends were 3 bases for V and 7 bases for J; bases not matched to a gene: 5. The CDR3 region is CASSIRTGGIGELFF. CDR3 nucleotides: TGTGCCAGTAGTATCCGGACAGGGGGGATCGGGGAGCTGTTTTTT.

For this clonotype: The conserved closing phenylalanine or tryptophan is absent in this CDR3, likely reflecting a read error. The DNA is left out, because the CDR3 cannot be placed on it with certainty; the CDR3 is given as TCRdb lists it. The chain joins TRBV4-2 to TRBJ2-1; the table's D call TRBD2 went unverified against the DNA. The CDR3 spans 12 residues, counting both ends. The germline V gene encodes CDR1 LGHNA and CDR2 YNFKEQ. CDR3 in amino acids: CASSQDLASGAL.

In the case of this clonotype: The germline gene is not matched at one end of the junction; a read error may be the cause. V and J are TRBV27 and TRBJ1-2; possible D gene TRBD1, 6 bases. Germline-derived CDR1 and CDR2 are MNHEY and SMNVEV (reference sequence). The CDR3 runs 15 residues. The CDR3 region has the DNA TGTCCCAGCAGCCCTATGGACAGACACAACTATGGCTACACCTTC. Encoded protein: CPSSPMDRHNYGYTF.

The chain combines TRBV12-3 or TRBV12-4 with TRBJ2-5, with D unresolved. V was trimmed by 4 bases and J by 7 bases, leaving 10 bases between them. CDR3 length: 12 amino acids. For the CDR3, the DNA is TGTGCCAGCAGTTCGGACGTGATGACCCAGTACTTC. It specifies CASSSDVMTQYF.

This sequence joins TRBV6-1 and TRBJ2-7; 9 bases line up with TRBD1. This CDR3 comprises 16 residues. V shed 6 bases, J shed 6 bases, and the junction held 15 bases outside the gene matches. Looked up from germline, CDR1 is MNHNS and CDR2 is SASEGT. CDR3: CASRPRTGDQTGEQYF. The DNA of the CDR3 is TGTGCCAGCAGACCCCGGACAGGGGACCAGACGGGCGAGCAGTACTTC.